This T cell receptor beta chain came from a study of Graves' ophthalmopathy and Graves' hyperthyroidism. Whole-study context: Hyperthyroidism qualified as stable when ophthalmopathy did not develop within 18 months of follow-up.

The study, taken as a whole, reports: Most expanded thyroid clonotypes above 0.001 frequency also appeared in blood.

V shed 1 base and J 6 bases; nucleotides not matched to a gene: 5. CDR3 size: 13 residues. Germline-derived CDR1 and CDR2 are SQVTM and ANQGSEA. Hyperthyroidism was new, under 2 months, in patients aged 18 to 65. This clonotype was recorded at least ten times. The antigen remains undetermined. RNA transcripts provided the template for amplifying TCR beta CDR3 regions. The library came from an HTBI-primed first-round RT-PCR and a second-round multiplex PCR. TCRdb reanalysed the multiplex PCR reads using MiXCR and keeps one entry per CDR3 protein. Of about 550,000 distinct CDR3 sequences in the sample, approximately 35% were seen once.

This receptor was taken from an adult man with Graves' hyperthyroidism. Sequenced material: peripheral blood or thyroid tissue (not recorded which). This chain links TRBV29-1 with TRBJ2-7; 8 bases agree with TRBD1. The CDR3 DNA follows: TGCAGCGTTGAAGGCAGGGGGCTAAGCGAGCAGTACTTC. Protein sequence: CSVEGRGLSEQYF.